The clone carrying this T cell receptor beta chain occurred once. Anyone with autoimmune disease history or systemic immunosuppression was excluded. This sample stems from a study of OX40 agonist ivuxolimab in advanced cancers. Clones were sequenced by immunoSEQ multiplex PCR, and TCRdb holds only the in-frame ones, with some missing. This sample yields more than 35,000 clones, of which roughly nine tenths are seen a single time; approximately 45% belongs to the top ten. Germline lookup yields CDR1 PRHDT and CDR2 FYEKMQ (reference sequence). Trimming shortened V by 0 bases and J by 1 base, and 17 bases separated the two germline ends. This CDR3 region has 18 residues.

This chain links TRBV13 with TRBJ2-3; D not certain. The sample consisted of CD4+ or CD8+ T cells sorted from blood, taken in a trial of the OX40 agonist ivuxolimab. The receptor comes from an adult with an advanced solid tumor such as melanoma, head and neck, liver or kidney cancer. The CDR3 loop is CASSLGMAIDSRTDTQYF. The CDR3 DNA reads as TGTGCCAGCAGCTTAGGGATGGCTATAGACTCACGCACAGATACGCAGTATTTT.